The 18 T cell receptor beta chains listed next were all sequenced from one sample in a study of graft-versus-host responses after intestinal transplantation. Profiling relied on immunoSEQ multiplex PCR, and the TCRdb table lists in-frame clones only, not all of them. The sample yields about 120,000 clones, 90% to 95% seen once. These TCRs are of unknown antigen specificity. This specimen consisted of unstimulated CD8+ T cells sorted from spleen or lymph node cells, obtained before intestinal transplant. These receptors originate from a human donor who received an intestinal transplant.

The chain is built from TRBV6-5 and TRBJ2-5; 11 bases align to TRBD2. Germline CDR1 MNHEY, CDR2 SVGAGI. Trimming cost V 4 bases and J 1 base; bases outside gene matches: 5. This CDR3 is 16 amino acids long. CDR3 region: CASSSSTSGTQETQYF. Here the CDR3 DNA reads TGTGCCAGCAGTTCATCGACTAGCGGGACCCAAGAGACCCAGTACTTC.

As DNA, the CDR3 is TGTGCCACCAGCGGGGGGACGGTGAACACCGGGGAGCTGTTTTTT. It codes for CATSGGTVNTGELFF. This chain joins TRBV15 and TRBJ2-2; a weak D match, TRBD2 (6 bases). The V gene lost 5 bases and the J gene lost 1 base, with 11 bases spanning the gap. This CDR3 contains 15 residues. Germline V gene lookup returns CDR1 LNHNV and CDR2 YYDKDF (reference sequence).

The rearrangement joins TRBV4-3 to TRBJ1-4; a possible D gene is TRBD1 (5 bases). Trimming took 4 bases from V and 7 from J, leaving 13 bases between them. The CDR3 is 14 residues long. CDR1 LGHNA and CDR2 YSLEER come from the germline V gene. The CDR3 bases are TGCGCCAGCAGCCCCGGGGGGTTCAGTGAAAAACTGTTTTTT. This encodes CASSPGGFSEKLFF.

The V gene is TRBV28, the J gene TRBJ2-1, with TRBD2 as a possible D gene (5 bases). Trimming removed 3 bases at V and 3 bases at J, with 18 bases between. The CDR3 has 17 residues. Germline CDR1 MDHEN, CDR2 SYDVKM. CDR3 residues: CASSLSEGPQVYNEQFF. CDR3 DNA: TGTGCCAGCAGTTTGAGCGAGGGCCCTCAGGTCTACAATGAGCAGTTCTTC.

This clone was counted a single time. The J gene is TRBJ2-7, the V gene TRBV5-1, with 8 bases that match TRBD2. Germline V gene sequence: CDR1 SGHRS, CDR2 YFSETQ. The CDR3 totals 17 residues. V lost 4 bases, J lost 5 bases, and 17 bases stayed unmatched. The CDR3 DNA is TGCGCCAGCAGCCATCGGGGGGGCGACACAGGGAAAGACGAGCAGTACTTC. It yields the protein CASSHRGGDTGKDEQYF.

CDR3 region: CASWTWDRDGYTF. CDR3 DNA sequence: TGTGCCAGTTGGACATGGGACAGGGATGGCTACACCTTC. The rearrangement uses TRBV19 and TRBJ1-2; 9 bases are a match to TRBD1. This CDR3 has 13 residues. Germline CDR1 reads LNHDA; CDR2 reads SQIVND (reference sequence). Trimming cost V 8 bases and J 6 bases; bases outside gene matches: 7.

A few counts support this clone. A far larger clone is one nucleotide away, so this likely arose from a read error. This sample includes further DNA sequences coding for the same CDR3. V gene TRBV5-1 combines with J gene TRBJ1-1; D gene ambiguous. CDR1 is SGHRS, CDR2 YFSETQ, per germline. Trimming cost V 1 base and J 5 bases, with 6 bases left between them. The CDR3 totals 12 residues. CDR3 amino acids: CASSLRGTEAFF. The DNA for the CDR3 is TGCGCCAGCAGCTTGAGAGGAACTGAAGCTTTCTTT.

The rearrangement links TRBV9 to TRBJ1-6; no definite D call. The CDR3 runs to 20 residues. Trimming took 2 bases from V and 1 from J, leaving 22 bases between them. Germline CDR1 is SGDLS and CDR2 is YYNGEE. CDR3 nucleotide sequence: TGTGCCAGCAGCGTCAACCCCCGGGCCTCCAAAGGGTCCTATAATTCACCCCTCCACTTT. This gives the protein CASSVNPRASKGSYNSPLHF.

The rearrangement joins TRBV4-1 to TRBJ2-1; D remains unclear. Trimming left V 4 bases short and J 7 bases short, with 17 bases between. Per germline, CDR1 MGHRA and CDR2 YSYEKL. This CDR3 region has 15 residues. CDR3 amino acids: CASSPRVDPPNEQFF. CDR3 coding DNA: TGCGCCAGCAGCCCCCGGGTCGACCCACCAAATGAGCAGTTCTTC.

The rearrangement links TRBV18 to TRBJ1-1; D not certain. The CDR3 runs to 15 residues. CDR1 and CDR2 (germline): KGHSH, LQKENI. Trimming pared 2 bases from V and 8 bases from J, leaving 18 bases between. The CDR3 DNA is TGTGCCAGCTCACCAGAGTTTGGGTTTGACGAGGAAGCTTTCTTT. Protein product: CASSPEFGFDEEAFF.

The CDR3 bases are TGTGCCAGCAGTGCCGCTTCGGAGGGGACAATCTACGAGCAGTACTTC. This sequence encodes CASSAASEGTIYEQYF. This chain joins TRBV6-1 and TRBJ2-7; D might be TRBD1 or TRBD2, each matching 6 bases. The CDR3 covers 16 residues. In germline, CDR1 is MNHNS, CDR2 SASEGT. V lost 4 bases, J lost 3 bases, and 19 bases lay in between.

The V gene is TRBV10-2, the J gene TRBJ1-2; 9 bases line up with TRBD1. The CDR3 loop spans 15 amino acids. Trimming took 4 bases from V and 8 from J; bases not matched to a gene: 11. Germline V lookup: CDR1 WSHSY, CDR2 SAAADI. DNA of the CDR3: TGCGCCAGCAGTGCAATTCTACAGGGGGCAGGAGGCTACACCTTC. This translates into CASSAILQGAGGYTF.

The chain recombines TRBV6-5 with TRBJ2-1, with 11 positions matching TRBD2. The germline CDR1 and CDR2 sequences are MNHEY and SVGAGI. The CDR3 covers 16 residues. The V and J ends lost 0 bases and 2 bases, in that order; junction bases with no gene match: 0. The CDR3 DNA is TGTGCCAGCAGTTACTCGACTAGCGGGACCTACAATGAGCAGTTCTTC. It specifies CASSYSTSGTYNEQFF.

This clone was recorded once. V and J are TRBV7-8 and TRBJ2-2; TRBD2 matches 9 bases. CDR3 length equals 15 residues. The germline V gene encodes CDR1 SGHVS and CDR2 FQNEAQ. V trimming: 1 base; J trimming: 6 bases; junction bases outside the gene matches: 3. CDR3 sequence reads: CASSLGLAGAGELFF. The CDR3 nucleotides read TGTGCCAGCAGCTTAGGCTTAGCGGGAGCCGGGGAGCTGTTTTTT. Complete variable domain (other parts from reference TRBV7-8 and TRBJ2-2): GAGVSQSPRYKVAKRGQDVALRCDPISGHVSLFWYQQALGQGPEFLTYFQNEAQLDKSGLPSDRFFAERPEGSVSTLKIQRTQQEDSAVYLCASSLGLAGAGELFFGEGSRLTVL.

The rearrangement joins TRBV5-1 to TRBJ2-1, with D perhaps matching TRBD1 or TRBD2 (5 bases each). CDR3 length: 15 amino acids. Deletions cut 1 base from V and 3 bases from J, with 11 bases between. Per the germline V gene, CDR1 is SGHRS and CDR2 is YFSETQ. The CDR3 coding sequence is TGCGCCAGCAGCTTGTTGTGGGACGGCTACAATGAGCAGTTCTTC. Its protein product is CASSLLWDGYNEQFF.

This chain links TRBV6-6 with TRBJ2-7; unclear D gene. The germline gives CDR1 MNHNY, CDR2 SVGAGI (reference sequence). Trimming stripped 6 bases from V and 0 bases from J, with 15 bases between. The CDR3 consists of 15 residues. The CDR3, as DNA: TGTGCCAGCAGCGAATCCGGACCGAGCTCCTACGAGCAGTACTTC. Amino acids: CASSESGPSSYEQYF.

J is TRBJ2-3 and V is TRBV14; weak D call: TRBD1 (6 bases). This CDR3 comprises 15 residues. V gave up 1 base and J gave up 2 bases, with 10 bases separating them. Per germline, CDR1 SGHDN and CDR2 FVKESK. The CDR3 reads CASSQVTGITDTQYF. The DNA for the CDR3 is TGTGCCAGCAGCCAAGTAACAGGGATCACAGATACGCAGTATTTT. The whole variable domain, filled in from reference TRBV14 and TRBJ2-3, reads EAGVTQFPSHSVIEKGQTVTLRCDPISGHDNLYWYRRVMGKEIKFLLHFVKESKQDESGMPNNRFLAERTGGTYSTLKVQPAELEDSGVYFCASSQVTGITDTQYFGPGTRLTVL.

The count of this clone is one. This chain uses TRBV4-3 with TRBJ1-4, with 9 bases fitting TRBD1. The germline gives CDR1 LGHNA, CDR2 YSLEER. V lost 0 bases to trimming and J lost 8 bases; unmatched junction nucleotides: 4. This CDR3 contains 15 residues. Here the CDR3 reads CASSQEIGQGEKLFF. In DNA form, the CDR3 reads TGCGCCAGCAGCCAAGAGATCGGACAGGGGGAAAAACTGTTTTTT.